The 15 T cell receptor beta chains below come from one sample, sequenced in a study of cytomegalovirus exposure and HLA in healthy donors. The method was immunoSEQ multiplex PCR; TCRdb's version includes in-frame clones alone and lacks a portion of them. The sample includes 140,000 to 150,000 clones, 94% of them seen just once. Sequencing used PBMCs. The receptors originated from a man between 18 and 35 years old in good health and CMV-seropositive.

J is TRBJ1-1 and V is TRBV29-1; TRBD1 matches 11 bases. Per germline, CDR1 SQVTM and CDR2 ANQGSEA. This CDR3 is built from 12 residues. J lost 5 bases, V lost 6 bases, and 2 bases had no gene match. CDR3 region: CSVGDRGTEAFF. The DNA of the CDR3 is TGCAGCGTAGGGGACAGGGGGACTGAAGCTTTCTTT.

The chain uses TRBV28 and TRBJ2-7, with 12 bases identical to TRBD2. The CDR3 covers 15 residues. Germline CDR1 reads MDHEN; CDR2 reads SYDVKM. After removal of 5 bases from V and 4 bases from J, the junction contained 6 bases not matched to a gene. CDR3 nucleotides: TGTGCCAGCAGTCCAAGGACTAGCGGGGCTTACGAGCAGTACTTC. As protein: CASSPRTSGAYEQYF.

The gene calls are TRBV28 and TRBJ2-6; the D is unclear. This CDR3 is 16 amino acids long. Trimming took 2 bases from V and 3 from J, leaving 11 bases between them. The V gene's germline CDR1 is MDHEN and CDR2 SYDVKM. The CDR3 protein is CASSLVSRVGANVLTF. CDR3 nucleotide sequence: TGTGCCAGCAGTTTAGTTTCCCGGGTTGGGGCCAACGTCCTGACTTTC. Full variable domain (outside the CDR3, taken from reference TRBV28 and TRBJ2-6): DVKVTQSSRYLVKRTGEKVFLECVQDMDHENMFWYRQDPGLGLRLIYFSYDVKMKEKGDIPEGYSVSREKKERFSLILESASTNQTSMYLCASSLVSRVGANVLTFGAGSRLTVL.

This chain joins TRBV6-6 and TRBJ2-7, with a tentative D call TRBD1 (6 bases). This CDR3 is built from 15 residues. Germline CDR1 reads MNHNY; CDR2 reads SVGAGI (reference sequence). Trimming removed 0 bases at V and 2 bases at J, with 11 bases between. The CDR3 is CASSYSGATPYEQYF. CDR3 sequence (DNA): TGTGCCAGCAGTTACTCGGGGGCGACGCCCTACGAGCAGTACTTC.

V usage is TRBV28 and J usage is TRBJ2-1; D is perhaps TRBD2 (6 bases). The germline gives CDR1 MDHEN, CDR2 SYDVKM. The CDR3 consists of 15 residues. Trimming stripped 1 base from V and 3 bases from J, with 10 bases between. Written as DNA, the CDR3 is TGTGCCAGCAGTTTATACGGGACTGTCTACAATGAGCAGTTCTTC. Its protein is CASSLYGTVYNEQFF.

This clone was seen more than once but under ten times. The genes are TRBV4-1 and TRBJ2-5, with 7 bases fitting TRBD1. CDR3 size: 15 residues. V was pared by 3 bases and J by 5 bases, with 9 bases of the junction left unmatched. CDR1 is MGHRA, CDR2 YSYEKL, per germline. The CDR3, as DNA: TGCGCCAGCAGCCATAGGGACAGCTATTCGGAGACCCAGTACTTC. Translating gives CASSHRDSYSETQYF.

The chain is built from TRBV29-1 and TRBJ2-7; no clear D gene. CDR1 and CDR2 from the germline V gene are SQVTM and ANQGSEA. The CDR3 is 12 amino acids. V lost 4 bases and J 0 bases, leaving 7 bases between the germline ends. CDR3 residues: CSVGRNSYEQYF. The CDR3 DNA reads TGCAGCGTTGGCAGGAACTCCTACGAGCAGTACTTC.

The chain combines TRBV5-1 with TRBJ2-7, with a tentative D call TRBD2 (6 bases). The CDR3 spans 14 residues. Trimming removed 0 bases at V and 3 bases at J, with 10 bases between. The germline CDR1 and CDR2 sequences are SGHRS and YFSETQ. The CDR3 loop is CASSLDLSGYEQYF. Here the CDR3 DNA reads TGCGCCAGCAGCTTGGACCTTAGCGGCTACGAGCAGTACTTC.

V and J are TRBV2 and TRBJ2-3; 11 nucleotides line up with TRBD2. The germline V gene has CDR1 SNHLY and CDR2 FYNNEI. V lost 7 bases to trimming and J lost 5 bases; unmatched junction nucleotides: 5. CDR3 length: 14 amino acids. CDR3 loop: CASKGGTSGDTQYF. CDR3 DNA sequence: TGTGCCAGCAAAGGCGGGACTAGCGGAGATACGCAGTATTTT.

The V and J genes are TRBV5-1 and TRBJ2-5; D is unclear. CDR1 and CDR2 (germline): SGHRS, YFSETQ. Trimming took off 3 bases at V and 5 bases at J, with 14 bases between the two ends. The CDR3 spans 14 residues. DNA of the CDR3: TGCGCCAGCAGCTCGATGGGCATCCAGGAGACCCAGTACTTC. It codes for CASSSMGIQETQYF.

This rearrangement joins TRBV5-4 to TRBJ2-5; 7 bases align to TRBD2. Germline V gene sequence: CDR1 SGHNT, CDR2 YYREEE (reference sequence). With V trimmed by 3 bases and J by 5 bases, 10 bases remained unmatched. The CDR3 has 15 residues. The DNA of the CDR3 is TGTGCCAGCAGCTCCTCAGGGACTACGGGGGAGACCCAGTACTTC. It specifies CASSSSGTTGETQYF.

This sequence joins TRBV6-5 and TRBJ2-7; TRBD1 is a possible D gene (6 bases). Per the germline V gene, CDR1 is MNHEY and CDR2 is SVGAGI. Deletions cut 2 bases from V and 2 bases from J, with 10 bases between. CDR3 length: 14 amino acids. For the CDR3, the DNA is TGTGCCAGCAGTTACGGCAGGGGTCCCTACGAGCAGTACTTC. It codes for CASSYGRGPYEQYF.

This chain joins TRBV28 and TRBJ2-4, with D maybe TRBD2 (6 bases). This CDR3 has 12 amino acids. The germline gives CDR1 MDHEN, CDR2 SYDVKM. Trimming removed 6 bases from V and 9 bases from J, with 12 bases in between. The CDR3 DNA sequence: TGTGCCAGCAGCTTGGCGGGAACCATTCAGTACTTC. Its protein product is CASSLAGTIQYF.

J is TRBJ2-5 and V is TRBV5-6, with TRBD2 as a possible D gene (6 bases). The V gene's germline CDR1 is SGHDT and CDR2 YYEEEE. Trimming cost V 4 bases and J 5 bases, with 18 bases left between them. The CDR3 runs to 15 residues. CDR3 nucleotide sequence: TGTGCCAGCAGCCCCGGACTAACCCTTCGGGAGACCCAGTACTTC. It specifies CASSPGLTLRETQYF.

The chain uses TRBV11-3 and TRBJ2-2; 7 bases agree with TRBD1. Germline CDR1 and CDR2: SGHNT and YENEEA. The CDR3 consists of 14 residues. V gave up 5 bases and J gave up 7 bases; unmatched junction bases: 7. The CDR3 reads CASSTRQGGGELFF. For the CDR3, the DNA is TGTGCCAGCAGCACCAGACAGGGCGGCGGGGAGCTGTTTTTT.